This T cell receptor beta chain originates from a study of shared clonotypes between healthy human individuals. Method: immunoSEQ multiplex PCR; TCRdb's copy keeps in-frame clones and lacks some. The sample includes about 1 million clones, 65% to 75% of them seen just once. Notes on this clone: What it binds is not known.

CDR3 size: 14 residues. Per germline, CDR1 SGHDT and CDR2 YYEEEE. Trimming removed 4 bases from V and 2 bases from J; junction bases left unmatched: 5. Study results and limitations: Generally, naive subsets came out with larger estimated richness than memory subsets. The expectation was that sequencing depth would affect clonotype sharing among donors. A few donors had about 5% of their naive CD4 clonotypes in common.

The chain links TRBV5-6 to TRBJ1-2; the match to TRBD1 covers 7 bases. Sequenced sample: memory CD4+ T cells sorted from blood. Stated subset: CD45RA-negative fraction. The TCR sequence derives from a man younger than 35 in good health. CDR3 residues: CASSRETGNYGYTF. DNA of the CDR3: TGTGCCAGCAGCCGAGAGACAGGGAACTATGGCTACACCTTC.